This entry describes one T cell receptor (beta chain). Its target is not known. The data were obtained in a study of radiation and T cells in renal cell carcinoma. Whole-study findings and limits: In blood, top tumor clones expanded by 2 weeks, shrinking by 4. No pretreatment tumor biopsies were available for baseline clonotypes.

Regarding time point: blood 4 weeks post-SBRT, at nephrectomy. The treatment here: 15 Gy SBRT to primary tumor, nephrectomy 4 weeks later. Measured with immunoSEQ multiplex PCR; TCRdb has only the in-frame clones, and not every one. The sample includes 130,000 to 150,000 clones, roughly 90% seen only once; the top ten take under 20%. Looked up from germline, CDR1 is SEHNR and CDR2 is FQNEAQ (reference sequence). The CDR3 covers 13 residues. V gave up 6 bases and J gave up 4 bases, with 12 bases separating them. The sequenced sample was blood, obtained from a patient whose treatment included radiotherapy and nephrectomy. The chain couples TRBV7-9 to TRBJ1-1; a weak D match, TRBD1 (5 bases). The TCR comes from a woman aged 45-65 years with renal cell carcinoma. DNA for the CDR3: TGTGCCAGCAGGTCCTCAGGGTCCACTGAAGCTTTCTTT. Translation gives CASRSSGSTEAFF.